Listed here are 27 T cell receptor beta chains from one sample, sequenced in a study of blood T cell repertoires in COVID-19. Assay used: immunoSEQ multiplex PCR; TCRdb lists only in-frame clones, some missing. The table includes under 350,000 clones, 80% to 90% detected once. Input material: PBMCs or T cells enriched from blood (not recorded which). The receptors shown here come from a middle-aged woman with acute COVID-19.

This rearrangement joins TRBV20-1 to TRBJ1-2; no firm D call. The CDR3 runs 11 residues. V was clipped by 6 bases and J by 8 bases, with 13 bases between them. Germline CDR1 reads DFQATT; CDR2 reads SNEGSKA (reference sequence). The CDR3 sequence is CSAPGGDGYTF. The DNA of the CDR3 is TGCAGTGCCCCCGGTGGAGACGGCTACACCTTC.

The chain uses TRBV28 and TRBJ1-3, with 7 nucleotides matching TRBD1. V was clipped by 6 bases and J by 0 bases; unmatched bases: 8. CDR1 MDHEN and CDR2 SYDVKM come from the germline V gene. The CDR3 covers 16 residues. Here the CDR3 DNA reads TGTGCCAGCAGGGAACAGGGGCTTTACTCTGGAAACACCATATATTTT. Protein product: CASREQGLYSGNTIYF.

The V and J genes are TRBV19 and TRBJ1-1; tentative D call: TRBD1 (6 bases). The CDR3 consists of 14 residues. V shed 7 bases and J shed 2 bases, with 14 bases lying between them. Per the germline V gene, CDR1 is LNHDA and CDR2 is SQIVND (reference sequence). The CDR3 nucleotides read TGTGCCAGTACCTCCGTCAGGGGCAACACTGAAGCTTTCTTT. It codes for CASTSVRGNTEAFF.

The chain has TRBV10-3 and TRBJ1-1; 10 bases are shared with TRBD1. V lost 8 bases, J lost 4 bases, and 7 bases stayed unmatched. The CDR3 totals 14 residues. The germline CDR1 and CDR2 sequences are ENHRY and SYGVKD. The chain's CDR3 is CAIEAGTGATEAFF. The DNA of the CDR3 is TGTGCCATCGAGGCCGGGACAGGGGCCACTGAAGCTTTCTTT.

This clone was counted a few times. The gene calls are TRBV4-2 and TRBJ1-4; D is undetermined. V shed 6 bases and J shed 4 bases, with 15 bases lying between them. The germline CDR1 and CDR2 sequences are LGHNA and YNFKEQ. The CDR3 length is 15 residues. Written as DNA, the CDR3 is TGTGCCAGCAGTGAAAGTCTGCGGCATAATGAAAAACTGTTTTTT. The encoded protein is CASSESLRHNEKLFF.

This chain connects TRBV11-2 to TRBJ2-5; the D gene is possibly TRBD2 (6 bases). The germline V gene encodes CDR1 SGHAT and CDR2 FQNNGV. Trimming pared 5 bases from V and 5 bases from J, leaving 21 bases between. This CDR3 has 16 residues. The CDR3 DNA reads as TGTGCCAGCAGCCCCCTTAGGACTACCCTCCAGGAGACCCAGTACTTC. It translates to CASSPLRTTLQETQYF. Full variable domain (rest looked up from reference TRBV11-2 and TRBJ2-5): EAGVAQSPRYKIIEKRQSVAFWCNPISGHATLYWYQQILGQGPKLLIQFQNNGVVDDSQLPKDRFSAERLKGVDSTLKIQPAKLEDSAVYLCASSPLRTTLQETQYFGPGTRLLVL.

The J gene is TRBJ2-5, the V gene TRBV19; 11 bases match TRBD1. The CDR3 is made up of 16 amino acids. CDR1 and CDR2 from the germline V gene are LNHDA and SQIVND (reference sequence). The V gene end was trimmed by 3 bases and the J gene end by 4 bases; junction bases not matched to a gene: 7. CDR3 sequence reads: CASSMLRTGGGETQYF. The CDR3 DNA follows: TGTGCCAGTAGTATGTTAAGGACAGGGGGCGGAGAGACCCAGTACTTC.

The chain employs TRBV7-9 and TRBJ1-1; tentatively, D is TRBD1 (6 bases). V shed 5 bases and J shed 1 base, with 14 bases lying between them. Germline loops: CDR1 SEHNR, CDR2 FQNEAQ (reference sequence). This CDR3 has 15 amino acids. CDR3 loop: CASSPVGGQNTEAFF. The CDR3 DNA reads as TGTGCCAGCAGCCCAGTGGGGGGGCAGAACACTGAAGCTTTCTTT. The entire variable domain, with the rest obtained from reference TRBV7-9 and TRBJ1-1, is as follows: DTGVSQNPRHKITKRGQNVTFRCDPISEHNRLYWYRQTLGQGPEFLTYFQNEAQLEKSRLLSDRFSAERPKGSFSTLEIQRTEQGDSAMYLCASSPVGGQNTEAFFGQGTRLTVV.

This chain links TRBV5-1 with TRBJ2-2; D is perhaps TRBD1 (6 bases). Germline lookup yields CDR1 SGHRS and CDR2 YFSETQ. The CDR3 consists of 14 residues. V gave up 4 bases and J gave up 5 bases, with 12 bases separating them. CDR3 amino acids: CASSTGHLTGELFF. The CDR3 region has the DNA TGCGCCAGCAGCACGGGACATTTGACCGGGGAGCTGTTTTTT. Full variable domain (missing parts from reference TRBV5-1 and TRBJ2-2): KAGVTQTPRYLIKTRGQQVTLSCSPISGHRSVSWYQQTPGQGLQFLFEYFSETQRNKGNFPGRFSGRQFSNSRSEMNVSTLELGDSALYLCASSTGHLTGELFFGEGSRLTVL.

J is TRBJ2-1 and V is TRBV6-4; 8 bases agree with TRBD2. CDR1 is MRHNA and CDR2 is SNTAGT in the germline V gene. Unmatched junction bases numbered 0, after V lost 1 base and J lost 4 bases. This CDR3 region has 14 residues. The CDR3 DNA sequence: TGTGCCAGCAGTGACTTAGCGGGGTACAATGAGCAGTTCTTC. This gives the protein CASSDLAGYNEQFF.

This clone was detected only once. Here the CDR3 DNA reads TGTGCCAGCAGTTTACAACTGCGAAATACGCAGTATTTT. Translated: CASSLQLRNTQYF. The chain combines TRBV28 with TRBJ2-3, with no clear D. Trimming left V 2 bases short and J 7 bases short, with 10 bases between. The germline gives CDR1 MDHEN, CDR2 SYDVKM. The CDR3 is made up of 13 amino acids.

The J gene is TRBJ2-3, the V gene TRBV18; possible D gene TRBD2, 6 bases. CDR1 is KGHSH and CDR2 is LQKENI in the germline V gene. Trimming stripped 2 bases from V and 6 bases from J, with 9 bases between. The CDR3 runs to 13 residues. CDR3 sequence: CASSPLSGDTQYF. The CDR3 DNA follows: TGTGCCAGCTCACCATTAAGCGGGGATACGCAGTATTTT.

The sample holds one count of this clone. The V gene is TRBV29-1, the J gene TRBJ2-3; 13 bases are shared with TRBD2. The germline gives CDR1 SQVTM, CDR2 ANQGSEA. The length of the CDR3 is 19 residues. Germline trimming cut 6 bases from V and 0 bases from J; bases unmatched to any gene: 15. CDR3 protein: CSVSRTSGSKRSSTDTQYF. CDR3 coding DNA: TGCAGCGTCTCGAGGACTAGCGGGAGTAAACGATCTAGCACAGATACGCAGTATTTT.

The rearrangement joins TRBV6-6 to TRBJ1-3; maybe TRBD1 (5 bases). The V gene's germline CDR1 is MNHNY and CDR2 SVGAGI (reference sequence). The CDR3 covers 16 residues. With 5 bases removed from V and 4 bases from J, the gap between germline ends came to 18 bases. For the CDR3, the DNA is TGTGCCAGCAGTCCGGGCCCCGGGGGGTTCGGAAACACCATATATTTT. This codes for CASSPGPGGFGNTIYF.

The chain couples TRBV13 to TRBJ2-5; perhaps TRBD2 as D (6 bases). The CDR3 sequence is 15 residues long. V lost 4 bases, J lost 1 base, and 13 bases lay in between. In germline, CDR1 is PRHDT, CDR2 FYEKMQ (reference sequence). CDR3 protein: CASSYRRGFQETQYF. In DNA form, the CDR3 reads TGTGCCAGCAGCTATCGTCGGGGGTTCCAAGAGACCCAGTACTTC.

The chain is built from TRBV9 and TRBJ2-4; 10 positions agree with TRBD1. The CDR3 is 14 amino acids. Germline CDR1 SGDLS, CDR2 YYNGEE. V lost 4 bases to trimming and J lost 8 bases; unmatched junction nucleotides: 6. CDR3 residues: CASSPTGGSYIQYF. The CDR3 DNA sequence: TGTGCCAGCAGCCCGACAGGGGGCTCGTACATTCAGTACTTC.

This sequence joins TRBV7-2 and TRBJ1-4; a weak D match, TRBD1 (6 bases). The CDR3 sequence is 16 residues long. V dropped 4 bases and J dropped 1 base, with 13 bases sitting between them. Germline V gene data show CDR1 as SGHTA and CDR2 as FQGNSA. The CDR3 loop is CASSWYTGITNEKLFF. The CDR3 coding sequence is TGTGCCAGCAGCTGGTACACAGGGATAACTAATGAAAAACTGTTTTTT.

This clone has a handful of counts. This chain links TRBV2 with TRBJ1-6; a weak D match, TRBD1 (5 bases). V was trimmed by 1 base and J by 10 bases, leaving 8 bases between them. CDR1 and CDR2 from the germline V gene are SNHLY and FYNNEI. The CDR3 has 13 amino acids. The CDR3 DNA reads TGTGCCAGCAGTGAAGGTCCAGGGTCACCCCTCCACTTT. Amino acids: CASSEGPGSPLHF.

The rearrangement uses TRBV4-1 and TRBJ2-7; a possible D gene is TRBD2 (5 bases). The germline V gene encodes CDR1 MGHRA and CDR2 YSYEKL. V lost 2 bases and J lost 7, with 12 bases in between. CDR3 size: 13 residues. Written as DNA, the CDR3 is TGCGCCAGCAGCCAATTAGGACGGGATGAGCAGTACTTC. It yields the protein CASSQLGRDEQYF.

CDR3 nucleotides: TGCGCCAGCAGCCAAGTACCGGGGGAGACCCAGTACTTC. It yields the protein CASSQVPGETQYF. The chain is built from TRBV4-3 and TRBJ2-5; a weak D match, TRBD2 (5 bases). V lost 1 base and J 5 bases, leaving 8 bases between the germline ends. The CDR3 consists of 13 residues. Germline CDR1 is LGHNA and CDR2 is YSLEER.

The chain joins TRBV5-1 to TRBJ2-5, with a tentative D call TRBD1 (6 bases). Per the germline V gene, CDR1 is SGHRS and CDR2 is YFSETQ. The CDR3 has 15 amino acids. The V and J ends lost 2 bases and 2 bases respectively, with 13 bases between them. The CDR3 reads CASSLGPQGQETQYF. In DNA, the CDR3 is TGCGCCAGCAGCTTAGGGCCACAGGGACAAGAGACCCAGTACTTC.

The chain joins TRBV28 to TRBJ1-3; TRBD1 might be the D (5 bases). The CDR3 is 19 residues long. V lost 6 bases and J lost 0, with 24 bases in between. Germline loops: CDR1 MDHEN, CDR2 SYDVKM. CDR3 residues: CASRRTLGRGPLSGNTIYF. DNA of the CDR3: TGTGCCAGCAGGAGAACTCTTGGGCGGGGCCCGCTCTCTGGAAACACCATATATTTT.

This clone was found a few times. This rearrangement joins TRBV10-3 to TRBJ1-3; 7 bases fit TRBD1. The V gene's germline CDR1 is ENHRY and CDR2 SYGVKD. The V and J ends lost 11 bases and 0 bases, in that order; junction bases with no gene match: 7. The CDR3 extends over 14 amino acids. Written as DNA, the CDR3 is TGTGCCGCTCGACAGGGCAACTCTGGAAACACCATATATTTT. It specifies CAARQGNSGNTIYF.

The gene calls are TRBV6-5 and TRBJ2-3; maybe TRBD1 (7 bases). From germline, CDR1 is MNHEY and CDR2 SVGAGI. V was pared by 6 bases and J by 2 bases, with 15 bases between. The CDR3 has 15 residues. The CDR3 region is CASRGAGQLTDTQYF. Here the CDR3 DNA reads TGTGCCAGCAGGGGGGCGGGACAGCTCACAGATACGCAGTATTTT.

This chain uses TRBV7-6 with TRBJ2-7, with 7 bases lining up with TRBD1. The trim removed 1 base at V and 5 bases at J, leaving 5 bases unmatched. Looked up from germline, CDR1 is SGHVS and CDR2 is FNYEAQ. The CDR3 is 14 amino acids. The CDR3, as DNA: TGTGCCAGCAGCTTAGGAACAGGGGACGACGAGCAGTACTTC. Translation gives CASSLGTGDDEQYF.

The genes are TRBV3-1 (or the pseudogene TRBV3-2) and TRBJ2-7; D may be TRBD1 (6 bases). Germline-derived CDR1 and CDR2 are LGHDT and YNNKEL (reference sequence). CDR3 length equals 15 residues. With 4 bases removed from V and 3 bases from J, the gap between germline ends came to 16 bases. CDR3 coding DNA: TGTGCCAGCAGCCGGACACAGGGAGTTGGCTACGAGCAGTACTTC. Translated: CASSRTQGVGYEQYF.

This clone showed up just once. CDR3 sequence (DNA): TGTGCCAGCAGTTACCTGACAGGGAACACTGAAGCTTTCTTT. Protein product: CASSYLTGNTEAFF. The gene calls are TRBV6-2 or TRBV6-3 and TRBJ1-1; perhaps TRBD1 as D (6 bases). CDR1 MNHEY and CDR2 SVGEGT come from the germline V gene. This CDR3 comprises 14 residues. V was shortened by 2 bases and J by 1 base, with 8 bases between the two germline ends.